The present T cell receptor (beta chain) was sequenced within a study of sequential checkpoint blockade in melanoma. Noted treatment: randomized to nivolumab then ipilimumab (arm A) or the reverse (arm B). Using immunoSEQ multiplex PCR, the repertoire was profiled, and TCRdb retains in-frame clones only, with some absent. The sample includes approximately 20,000 clones, about three fifths seen only once; the top ten take 17%. Unmatched junction bases numbered 10, after V lost 5 bases and J lost 3 bases. The CDR3 spans 15 residues. Germline CDR1 is SGHAT and CDR2 is FQNNGV. The source of this sequence is a human donor with melanoma. Source: CD8+ T cells sorted from blood (inferred from file names), taken from a patient given nivolumab and ipilimumab in sequence. The chain carries TRBV11-2 and TRBJ2-7, with 7 bases aligning to TRBD2. The CDR3 DNA sequence: TGTGCCAGCAGCGGCGTGGCGGGAGACTACTACGAGCAGTACTTC. Amino acid sequence: CASSGVAGDYYEQYF.